These 21 T cell receptor beta chains share one sample of origin, sequenced in a study of T-cell memory formation after mild COVID-19. TCRdb called the 5' RACE reads again in MiXCR, with one record for every CDR3 protein. Altogether tens of thousands of distinct CDR3 sequences are present, around 15% being singletons, with the ten largest covering around 29%. The sequenced material came from PBMCs or a T cell subset sorted from them (not recorded which). The receptor source for this set is an adult woman who had mild COVID-19 (a few samples of this study predate the infection). Cell type and time point are not known.

The chain combines TRBV30 with TRBJ2-3, with D perhaps TRBD2 (6 bases). The CDR3 contains 17 residues. Trimming removed 3 bases at V and 0 bases at J, with 19 bases between. The germline V gene has CDR1 GTSNPN and CDR2 SVGIG (reference sequence). The CDR3 reads CAWRGLGGPSSTDTQYF. In DNA, the CDR3 is TGTGCCTGGAGGGGGCTGGGGGGACCCTCTAGCACAGATACGCAGTATTTT.

This clonotype was detected ten times or more. J is TRBJ2-1 and V is TRBV7-9, with TRBD2 matching 12 bases. Germline loops: CDR1 SEHNR, CDR2 FQNEAQ (reference sequence). J was trimmed by 4 bases and V by 4 bases; bases with no gene match: 5. CDR3 length: 16 residues. CDR3 residues: CASSSLTSGGYNEQFF. The DNA of the CDR3 is TGTGCCAGCAGCTCATTGACTAGCGGGGGATACAATGAGCAGTTCTTC. Full variable domain (missing parts from reference TRBV7-9 and TRBJ2-1): DTGVSQNPRHKITKRGQNVTFRCDPISEHNRLYWYRQTLGQGPEFLTYFQNEAQLEKSRLLSDRFSAERPKGSFSTLEIQRTEQGDSAMYLCASSSLTSGGYNEQFFGPGTRLTVL.

This clonotype was counted at least ten times. This rearrangement joins TRBV5-1 to TRBJ2-1; no definite D call. Germline-derived CDR1 and CDR2 are SGHRS and YFSETQ. Trimming cost V 3 bases and J 5 bases, with 15 bases left between them. The CDR3 is 15 residues long. The CDR3 is CASSYLSVDNNEQFF. The CDR3 bases are TGCGCCAGCAGCTACTTATCGGTTGATAACAATGAGCAGTTCTTC. The full variable domain, with the rest looked up from reference TRBV5-1 and TRBJ2-1, is KAGVTQTPRYLIKTRGQQVTLSCSPISGHRSVSWYQQTPGQGLQFLFEYFSETQRNKGNFPGRFSGRQFSNSRSEMNVSTLELGDSALYLCASSYLSVDNNEQFFGPGTRLTVL.

The chain couples TRBV6-5 to TRBJ2-1; TRBD2 aligns across 8 bases. Germline trimming cut 10 bases from V and 3 bases from J; bases unmatched to any gene: 5. The CDR3 is 13 residues long. Germline values: CDR1 MNHEY, CDR2 SVGAGI. CDR3 DNA sequence: TGTGCCACCCGCGCGGGGGGCTACAATGAGCAGTTCTTC. It encodes CATRAGGYNEQFF.

This clonotype has only a few counts. The V call is TRBV11-2, the J call TRBJ2-7; 9 bases agree with TRBD1. CDR1 is SGHAT, CDR2 FQNNGV, per germline. The CDR3 has 13 residues. Trimming at V came to 4 bases and at J to 6 bases, leaving 4 bases not matched to a gene. The CDR3 reads CASSSGTGLEQYF. The CDR3 DNA follows: TGTGCCAGCAGCTCCGGGACAGGGCTCGAGCAGTACTTC.

This chain connects TRBV12-3 or TRBV12-4 to TRBJ1-2; D uncertain. The CDR3 totals 13 residues. Trimming pared 1 base from V and 3 bases from J, leaving 6 bases between. The CDR3 spells CASSLGVDYGYTF. The CDR3 nucleotides read TGTGCCAGCAGTTTAGGGGTGGACTATGGCTACACCTTC.

This clonotype showed up just a few times. V is TRBV29-1 and J is TRBJ2-1; the match to TRBD2 covers 9 bases. The CDR3 runs to 14 residues. The V segment lost 7 bases and the J segment 8 bases; nucleotides outside the gene matches: 12. Per germline, CDR1 SQVTM and CDR2 ANQGSEA. CDR3 DNA: TGCAGCGCCCACCCGGGACTAGCCAGCGATGAGCAGTTCTTC. Translated: CSAHPGLASDEQFF.

A few counts support this clonotype. The chain carries TRBV9 and TRBJ2-7, with 7 positions matching TRBD1. This CDR3 spans 15 amino acids. Germline V gene sequence: CDR1 SGDLS, CDR2 YYNGEE. V lost 3 bases to trimming and J lost 7 bases; unmatched junction nucleotides: 13. The CDR3 spells CASSDGDSAPEEQYF. The CDR3 coding sequence is TGTGCCAGCAGCGACGGGGACAGCGCACCCGAAGAGCAGTACTTC. Full variable domain (remainder filled in from reference TRBV9 and TRBJ2-7): DSGVTQTPKHLITATGQRVTLRCSPRSGDLSVYWYQQSLDQGLQFLIQYYNGEERAKGNILERFSAQQFPDLHSELNLSSLELGDSALYFCASSDGDSAPEEQYFGPGTRLTVT.

The table lists this clonotype with a few counts. This chain links TRBV7-9 with TRBJ2-2; 9 nucleotides align to TRBD1. The CDR3 has 16 amino acids. The V segment lost 6 bases and the J segment 5 bases; nucleotides outside the gene matches: 10. CDR1 and CDR2 from the germline V gene are SEHNR and FQNEAQ (reference sequence). The CDR3 DNA follows: TGTGCCAGCAGTCTACCGGGACAGGGACCGACCGGGGAGCTGTTTTTT. The encoded protein is CASSLPGQGPTGELFF.

In its sample, this clonotype was seen a few times. The CDR3 DNA reads as TGTGCCAGCAGTGGAAGGACTAGCGGCAATTCCTACGAGCAGTACTTC. It yields the protein CASSGRTSGNSYEQYF. The V gene is TRBV12-3 or TRBV12-4, the J gene TRBJ2-7, with TRBD2 identical over 10 bases. V lost 5 bases to trimming and J lost 1 base; unmatched junction nucleotides: 8. The CDR3 contains 16 residues.

This clonotype was seen only a few times. The CDR3 loop is CASSLRAREVYEQYF. CDR3 DNA sequence: TGTGCCAGCAGTTTAAGGGCGAGGGAAGTCTACGAGCAGTACTTC. This chain uses TRBV12-3 or TRBV12-4 with TRBJ2-7; TRBD2 is a possible D gene (5 bases). The germline V and J ends were trimmed by 2 bases and 3 bases, with 14 bases remaining between them. The CDR3 length is 15 residues.

This clonotype was seen a handful of times. This chain joins TRBV19 and TRBJ1-1; D ambiguous. The CDR3 runs to 12 residues. The germline V gene encodes CDR1 LNHDA and CDR2 SQIVND (reference sequence). V lost 3 bases, J lost 5 bases, and 7 bases lay in between. CDR3 protein: CASSIGRTEAFF. In DNA, the CDR3 is TGTGCCAGTAGTATTGGACGGACTGAAGCTTTCTTT.

CDR3 amino acids: CASSLSWTGGVADTQYF. The CDR3 DNA reads TGTGCCAGCAGTTTATCTTGGACAGGGGGCGTTGCAGATACGCAGTATTTT. V usage is TRBV28 and J usage is TRBJ2-3; 11 bases map to TRBD1. V lost 1 base to trimming and J lost 4 bases; unmatched junction nucleotides: 7. The CDR3 covers 17 residues. Per germline, CDR1 MDHEN and CDR2 SYDVKM.

A few counts support this clonotype. The chain combines TRBV11-2 with TRBJ2-2, with unresolved D. V was pared by 1 base and J by 3 bases, with 15 bases between. Per the germline V gene, CDR1 is SGHAT and CDR2 is FQNNGV. The CDR3 contains 17 residues. The CDR3 region is CASSLGPGQRYTGELFF. CDR3 DNA sequence: TGTGCCAGCAGCTTAGGCCCCGGTCAGCGCTACACCGGGGAGCTGTTTTTT.

The gene calls are TRBV11-2 and TRBJ2-1; 8 nucleotides align to TRBD2. Per the germline V gene, CDR1 is SGHAT and CDR2 is FQNNGV. The CDR3 sequence is 17 residues long. V was pared by 4 bases and J by 1 base, with 9 bases of the junction left unmatched. The CDR3 loop is CASSSSGGAPSYNEQFF. CDR3 DNA sequence: TGTGCCAGCAGCTCATCGGGAGGGGCACCATCCTACAATGAGCAGTTCTTC.

The chain combines TRBV11-2 with TRBJ2-7; D ambiguous. V lost 5 bases to trimming and J lost 10 bases, with 15 bases between them. The CDR3 loop spans 12 amino acids. Looked up from germline, CDR1 is SGHAT and CDR2 is FQNNGV. The CDR3 DNA sequence: TGTGCCAGCAGCCCGACTCTACGAGAACAGTACTTC. Protein: CASSPTLREQYF.

This chain links TRBV29-1 with TRBJ2-4; 8 bases map to TRBD1. The CDR3 length is 13 residues. The J segment lost 8 bases and the V segment lost 1 base, leaving 4 bases of the junction unmatched. CDR1 SQVTM and CDR2 ANQGSEA come from the germline V gene. CDR3 region: CSVEGPGQDIQYF. In DNA, the CDR3 is TGCAGCGTTGAAGGTCCGGGACAGGACATTCAGTACTTC.

The chain joins TRBV9 to TRBJ2-3; maybe TRBD2 (5 bases). Germline lookup yields CDR1 SGDLS and CDR2 YYNGEE. CDR3 length: 16 residues. Trimming took off 0 bases at V and 2 bases at J, with 13 bases between the two ends. In nucleotides, the CDR3 is TGTGCCAGCAGCGTAGCAGGTCTAGCAGACACAGATACGCAGTATTTT. Protein: CASSVAGLADTDTQYF.

The genes are TRBV4-2 and TRBJ1-1, with 8 bases aligning to TRBD1. The trim removed 0 bases at V and 4 bases at J, leaving 7 bases unmatched. CDR1 and CDR2 from the germline V gene are LGHNA and YNFKEQ. The CDR3 loop spans 16 amino acids. CDR3 in DNA: TGTGCCAGCAGCCAAGATGGACAGGGATGGATCACTGAAGCTTTCTTT. Translated, it gives CASSQDGQGWITEAFF.

This clonotype was recorded a few times. The CDR3 reads CASGLVAGGYEQYF. The CDR3 DNA sequence: TGTGCCAGCGGTCTAGTAGCGGGAGGTTACGAGCAGTACTTC. The rearrangement uses TRBV27 and TRBJ2-7; 10 bases are a match to TRBD2. Germline CDR1 MNHEY, CDR2 SMNVEV (reference sequence). This CDR3 is built from 14 residues. Trimming removed 8 bases from V and 4 bases from J; junction bases left unmatched: 8.

The V and J genes are TRBV20-1 and TRBJ2-7; 9 nucleotides align to TRBD1. V lost 2 bases to trimming and J lost 7 bases; unmatched junction nucleotides: 12. Germline CDR1 DFQATT, CDR2 SNEGSKA (reference sequence). This CDR3 is 15 amino acids long. The CDR3 bases are TGCAGTGCTAGAACCCCGGGACAGGGATTTTGGGAGCAGTACTTC. Translating gives CSARTPGQGFWEQYF.